The 4 T cell receptor beta chains in this list originate from one sample, sequenced in a study of cytomegalovirus exposure and HLA in healthy donors. The PCR had 60 Vbeta and 13 Jbeta primers. Here immunoSEQ multiplex PCR was the method, and the copy in TCRdb shows in-frame clones only, minus some. This table has about 73,000 clones, roughly 70% appearing once. The sequenced sample was PBMCs. The origin of the receptors is a man between 65 and 85 years old in good health and CMV-seronegative.

CDR3 region: CASSIGTYYGYTF. CDR3 sequence (DNA): TGTGCCAGTAGTATCGGGACATATTATGGCTACACCTTC. This chain links TRBV19 with TRBJ1-2, with D tentatively TRBD1 (6 bases). Germline V CDR1 and CDR2: LNHDA, SQIVND (reference sequence). V shed 3 bases and J shed 5 bases, with 10 bases lying between them. The CDR3 is made up of 13 amino acids.

The sample holds one count of this clone. The chain recombines TRBV5-1 with TRBJ2-2; 8 bases agree with TRBD1. Germline V gene sequence: CDR1 SGHRS, CDR2 YFSETQ. Trimming took 3 bases from V and 4 from J; bases not matched to a gene: 5. The CDR3 is made up of 15 amino acids. CDR3 nucleotides: TGCGCCAGCAGCTCGGACAGGGTATTCACCGGGGAGCTGTTTTTT. Translated: CASSSDRVFTGELFF.

V is TRBV9 and J is TRBJ1-6; TRBD1 is a possible D gene (6 bases). This CDR3 has 14 residues. Germline CDR1 is SGDLS and CDR2 is YYNGEE. V dropped 0 bases and J dropped 7 bases, with 8 bases sitting between them. This chain's CDR3 is CASSVEQGNSPLHF. CDR3 bases: TGTGCCAGCAGCGTAGAGCAGGGGAATTCACCCCTCCACTTT. Variable domain in full (rest from reference TRBV9 and TRBJ1-6): DSGVTQTPKHLITATGQRVTLRCSPRSGDLSVYWYQQSLDQGLQFLIQYYNGEERAKGNILERFSAQQFPDLHSELNLSSLELGDSALYFCASSVEQGNSPLHFGNGTRLTVT.

This clone appeared a few times. The chain is built from TRBV7-8 and TRBJ2-7, with D uncertain. Germline CDR1 SGHVS, CDR2 FQNEAQ. This CDR3 contains 11 residues. Deletions cut 6 bases from V and 5 bases from J, with 8 bases between. CDR3 sequence (DNA): TGTGCCAGCAGTCCTTCCCACGAGCAGTACTTC. Its translation: CASSPSHEQYF.